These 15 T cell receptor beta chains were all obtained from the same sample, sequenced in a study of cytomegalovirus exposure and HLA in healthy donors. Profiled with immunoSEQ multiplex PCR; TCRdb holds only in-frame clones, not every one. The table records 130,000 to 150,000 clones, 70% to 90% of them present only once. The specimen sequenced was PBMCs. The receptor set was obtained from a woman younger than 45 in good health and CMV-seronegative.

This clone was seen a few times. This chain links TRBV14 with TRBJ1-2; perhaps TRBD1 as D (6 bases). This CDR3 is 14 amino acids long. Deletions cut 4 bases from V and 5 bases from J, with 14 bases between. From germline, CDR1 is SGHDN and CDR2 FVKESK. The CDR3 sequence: CASSPGTNLYGYTF. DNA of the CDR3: TGTGCCAGCAGCCCCGGGACAAACCTTTATGGCTACACCTTC.

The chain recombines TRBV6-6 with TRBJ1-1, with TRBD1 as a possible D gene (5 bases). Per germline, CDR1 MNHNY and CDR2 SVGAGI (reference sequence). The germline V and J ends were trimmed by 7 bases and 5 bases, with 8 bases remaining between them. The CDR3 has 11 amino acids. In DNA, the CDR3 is TGTGCCAGCACCCCAGGGACTGAAGCTTTCTTT. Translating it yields CASTPGTEAFF.

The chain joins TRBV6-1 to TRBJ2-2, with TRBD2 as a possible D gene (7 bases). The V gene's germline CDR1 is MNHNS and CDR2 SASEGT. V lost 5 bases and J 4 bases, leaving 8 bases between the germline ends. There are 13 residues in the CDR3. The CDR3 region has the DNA TGTGCCAGCAGTAGGGGGGGCACCGGGGAGCTGTTTTTT. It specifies CASSRGGTGELFF.

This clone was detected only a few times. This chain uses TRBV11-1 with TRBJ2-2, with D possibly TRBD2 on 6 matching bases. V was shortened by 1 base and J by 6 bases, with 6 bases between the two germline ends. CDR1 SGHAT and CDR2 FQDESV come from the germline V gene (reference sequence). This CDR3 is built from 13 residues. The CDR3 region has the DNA TGTGCCAGCAGCTTAGGGGGGGCCGGGGAGCTGTTTTTT. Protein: CASSLGGAGELFF.

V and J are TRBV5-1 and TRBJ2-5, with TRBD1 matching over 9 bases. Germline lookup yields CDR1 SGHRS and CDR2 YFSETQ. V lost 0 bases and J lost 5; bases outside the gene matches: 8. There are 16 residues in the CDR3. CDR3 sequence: CASSLALTGGIETQYF. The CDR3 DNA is TGCGCCAGCAGCTTGGCCTTGACAGGGGGGATCGAGACCCAGTACTTC.

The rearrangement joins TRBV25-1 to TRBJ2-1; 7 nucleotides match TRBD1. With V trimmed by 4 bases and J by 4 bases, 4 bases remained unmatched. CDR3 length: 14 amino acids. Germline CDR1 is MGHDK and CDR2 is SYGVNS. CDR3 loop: CASSGQGRYNEQFF. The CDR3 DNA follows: TGTGCCAGCAGTGGACAGGGAAGATACAATGAGCAGTTCTTC.

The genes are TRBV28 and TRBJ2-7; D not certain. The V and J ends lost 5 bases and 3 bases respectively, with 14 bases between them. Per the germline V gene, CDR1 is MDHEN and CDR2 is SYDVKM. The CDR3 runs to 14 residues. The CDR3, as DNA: TGTGCCAGCAGTCGTCAATCAGGATACTACGAGCAGTACTTC. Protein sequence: CASSRQSGYYEQYF.

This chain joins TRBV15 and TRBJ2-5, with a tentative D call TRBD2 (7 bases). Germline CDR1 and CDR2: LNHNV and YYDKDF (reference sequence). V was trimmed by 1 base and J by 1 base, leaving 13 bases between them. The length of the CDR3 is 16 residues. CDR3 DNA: TGTGCCACCAGCAGAGGGGAGGGAGGGGGCCAAGAGACCCAGTACTTC. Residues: CATSRGEGGGQETQYF.

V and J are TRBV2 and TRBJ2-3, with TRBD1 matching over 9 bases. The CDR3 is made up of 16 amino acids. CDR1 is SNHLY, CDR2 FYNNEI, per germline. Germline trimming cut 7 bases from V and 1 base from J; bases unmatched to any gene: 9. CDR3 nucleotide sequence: TGTGCCAGCAAACTAATCCGGGACAGGGGCACAGATACGCAGTATTTT. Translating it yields CASKLIRDRGTDTQYF.

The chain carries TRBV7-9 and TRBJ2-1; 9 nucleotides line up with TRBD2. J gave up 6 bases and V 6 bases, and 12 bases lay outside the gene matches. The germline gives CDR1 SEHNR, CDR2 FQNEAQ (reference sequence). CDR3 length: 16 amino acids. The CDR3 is CASRSGGGGALNEQFF. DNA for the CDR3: TGTGCCAGCAGATCTGGAGGCGGGGGGGCGCTCAATGAGCAGTTCTTC.

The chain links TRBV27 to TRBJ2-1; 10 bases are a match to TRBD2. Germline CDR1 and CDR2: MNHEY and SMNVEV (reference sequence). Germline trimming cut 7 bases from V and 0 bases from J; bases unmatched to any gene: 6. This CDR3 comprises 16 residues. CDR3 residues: CASTISGGSSYNEQFF. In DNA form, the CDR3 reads TGTGCCAGCACCATTAGCGGGGGGAGCTCCTACAATGAGCAGTTCTTC.

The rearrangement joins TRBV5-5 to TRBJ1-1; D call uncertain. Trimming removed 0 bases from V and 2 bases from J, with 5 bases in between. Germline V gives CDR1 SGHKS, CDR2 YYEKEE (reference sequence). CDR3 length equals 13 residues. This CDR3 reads CASSLDINTEAFF. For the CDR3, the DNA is TGTGCCAGCAGCTTGGATATAAACACTGAAGCTTTCTTT.

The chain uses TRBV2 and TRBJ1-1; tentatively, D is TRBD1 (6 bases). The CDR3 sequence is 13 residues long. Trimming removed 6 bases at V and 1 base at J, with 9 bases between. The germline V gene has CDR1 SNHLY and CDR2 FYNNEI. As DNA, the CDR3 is TGTGCCAGCAGGATAGGGGGGAACACTGAAGCTTTCTTT. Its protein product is CASRIGGNTEAFF.

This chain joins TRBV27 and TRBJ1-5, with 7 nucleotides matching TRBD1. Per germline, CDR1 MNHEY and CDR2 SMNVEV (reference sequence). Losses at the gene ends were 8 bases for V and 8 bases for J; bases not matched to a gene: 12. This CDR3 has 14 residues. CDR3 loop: CASSPRGPGEPQHF. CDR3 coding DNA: TGTGCCAGCTCCCCGAGGGGGCCTGGGGAGCCCCAGCATTTT.

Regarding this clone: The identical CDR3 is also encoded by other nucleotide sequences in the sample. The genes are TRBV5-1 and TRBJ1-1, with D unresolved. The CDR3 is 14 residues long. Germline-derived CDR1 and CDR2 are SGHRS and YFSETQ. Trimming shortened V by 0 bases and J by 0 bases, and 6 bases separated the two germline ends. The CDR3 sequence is CASSLDRVNTEAFF. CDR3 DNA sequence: TGCGCCAGCAGCTTGGATAGAGTGAACACTGAAGCTTTCTTT.